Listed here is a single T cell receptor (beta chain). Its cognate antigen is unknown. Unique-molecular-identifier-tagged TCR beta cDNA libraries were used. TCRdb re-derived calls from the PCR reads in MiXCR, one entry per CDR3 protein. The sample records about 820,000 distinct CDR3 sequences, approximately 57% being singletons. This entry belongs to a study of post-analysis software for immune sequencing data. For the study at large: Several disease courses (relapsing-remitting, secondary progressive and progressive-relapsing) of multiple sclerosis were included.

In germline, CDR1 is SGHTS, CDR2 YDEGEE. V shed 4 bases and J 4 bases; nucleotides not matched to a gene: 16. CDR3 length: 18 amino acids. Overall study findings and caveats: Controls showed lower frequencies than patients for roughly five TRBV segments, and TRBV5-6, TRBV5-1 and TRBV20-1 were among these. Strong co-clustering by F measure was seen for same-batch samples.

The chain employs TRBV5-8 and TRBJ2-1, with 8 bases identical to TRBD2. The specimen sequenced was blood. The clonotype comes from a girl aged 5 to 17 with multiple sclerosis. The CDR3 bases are TGTGCCAGCAGCCCTCCCGGGATTAGCGGGGTTGGGTACAATGAGCAGTTCTTC. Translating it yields CASSPPGISGVGYNEQFF. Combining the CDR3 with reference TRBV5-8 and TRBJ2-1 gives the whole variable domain EAGVTQSPTHLIKTRGQQATLRCSPISGHTSVYWYQQALGLGLQFLLWYDEGEERNRGNFPPRFSGRQFPNYSSELNVNALELEDSALYLCASSPPGISGVGYNEQFFGPGTRLTVL.